The clone carrying this T cell receptor (beta chain) was found a few times. The CDR3 is made up of 18 amino acids. From germline, CDR1 is MNHEY and CDR2 SVGEGT. After removal of 0 bases from V and 2 bases from J, the junction contained 11 bases not matched to a gene. The sample originates from a study of molecular identifiers for immune sequencing clone quantification. One entry per CDR3 protein results from TCRdb running MiXCR on the PCR reads. Here the sample spans under 800,000 distinct CDR3 sequences, around 25% being singletons. The J gene is TRBJ1-2, the V gene TRBV6-2 or TRBV6-3, with 8 bases matching TRBD1. The sequence derives from a human donor in good health. Some libraries in this study had Jurkat cell RNA spiked in. The material sequenced was naive CD8+ T cells from blood, with Jurkat cell RNA spiked in. Subset denoted: FACS-sorted CD8+CD4-CCR7+CD45RA+ naive T cells. The CDR3 spells CASSYSIQGALLNYGYTF. CDR3 DNA: TGTGCCAGCAGTTACTCGATTCAGGGGGCGCTTTTGAACTATGGCTACACCTTC.